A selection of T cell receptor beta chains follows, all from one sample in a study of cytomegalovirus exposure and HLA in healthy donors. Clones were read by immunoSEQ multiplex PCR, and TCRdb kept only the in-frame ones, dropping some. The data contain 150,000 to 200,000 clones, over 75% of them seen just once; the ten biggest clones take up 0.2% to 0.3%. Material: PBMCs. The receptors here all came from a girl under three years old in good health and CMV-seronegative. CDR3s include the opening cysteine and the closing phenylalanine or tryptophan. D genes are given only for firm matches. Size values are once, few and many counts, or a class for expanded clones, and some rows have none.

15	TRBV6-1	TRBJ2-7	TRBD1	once	CASRDRTDLLGEQYF	TGTGCCAGCAGGGACAGGACTGACCTACTAGGGGAGCAGTACTTC
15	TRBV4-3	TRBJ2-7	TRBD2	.	CASSPRGLAVNEQYF	TGCGCCAGCAGCCCGCGGGGACTAGCGGTTAACGAGCAGTACTTC
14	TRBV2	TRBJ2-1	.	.	CASSEDGGYNEQFF	TGTGCCAGCAGTGAAGACGGGGGTTACAATGAGCAGTTCTTC
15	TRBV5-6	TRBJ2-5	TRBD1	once	CASSLEGQSQETQYF	TGTGCCAGCAGCTTGGAGGGACAGAGCCAAGAGACCCAGTACTTC
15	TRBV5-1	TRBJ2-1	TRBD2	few	CASSPGLAGYNEQFF	TGCGCCAGCAGCCCGGGACTAGCGGGTTACAATGAGCAGTTCTTC
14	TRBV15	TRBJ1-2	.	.	CATSPDPPGKGYTF	TGTGCCACCAGCCCCGACCCGCCGGGGAAAGGCTACACCTTC
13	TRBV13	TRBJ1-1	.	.	CASSFGGGTEAFF	TGTGCCAGCAGCTTTGGAGGTGGCACTGAAGCTTTCTTT
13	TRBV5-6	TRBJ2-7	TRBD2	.	CASSPSGAYEQYF	TGTGCCAGCAGCCCTAGCGGGGCCTACGAGCAGTACTTC
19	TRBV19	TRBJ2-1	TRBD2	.	CASSRSPGLAGGLDNEQFF	TGTGCCAGTAGCCGATCCCCCGGACTAGCGGGCGGTTTGGACAATGAGCAGTTCTTC
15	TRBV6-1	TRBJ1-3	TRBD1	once	CASSGQTGPGNTIYF	TGTGCCAGCAGTGGACAGACAGGGCCAGGAAACACCATATATTTT
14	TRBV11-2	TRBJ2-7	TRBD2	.	CASSVGLAGYEQYF	TGTGCCAGCAGCGTCGGACTAGCCGGCTACGAGCAGTACTTC
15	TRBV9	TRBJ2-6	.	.	CASSGQSSGANVLTF	TGTGCCAGCAGCGGACAGAGCTCTGGGGCCAACGTCCTGACTTTC
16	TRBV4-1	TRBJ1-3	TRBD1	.	CASSQGTAYSGNTIYF	TGCGCCAGCAGCCAGGGGACAGCGTACTCTGGAAACACCATATATTTT
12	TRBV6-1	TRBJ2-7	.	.	CASSDGLYEQYF	TGTGCCAGCAGTGACGGGTTATACGAGCAGTACTTC
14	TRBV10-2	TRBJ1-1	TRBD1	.	CASTKQGSNTEAFF	TGCGCCAGCACAAAACAGGGGTCGAACACTGAAGCTTTCTTT
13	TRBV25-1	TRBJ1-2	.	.	CASSVQDNYGYTF	TGTGCCAGCAGTGTCCAGGATAACTATGGCTACACCTTC
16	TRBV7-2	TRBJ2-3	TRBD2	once	CASSLVGRARTDTQYF	TGTGCCAGCAGCTTAGTCGGGAGGGCCCGGACAGATACGCAGTATTTT
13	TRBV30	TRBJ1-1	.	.	CAWSVGGIFEAFF	TGTGCCTGGAGTGTCGGAGGAATTTTTGAAGCTTTCTTT
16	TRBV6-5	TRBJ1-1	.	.	CASSYLAVSMNTEAFF	TGTGCCAGCAGTTACTTGGCGGTATCAATGAACACTGAAGCTTTCTTT
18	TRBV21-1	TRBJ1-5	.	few	CASSKAVQGGRSNQPQHF	TGTGCCAGCAGCAAAGCTGTCCAGGGTGGTAGAAGCAATCAGCCCCAGCATTTT
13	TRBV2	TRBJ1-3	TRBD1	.	CASSGQGGNTIYF	TGTGCCAGCAGTGGACAGGGGGGAAACACCATATATTTT
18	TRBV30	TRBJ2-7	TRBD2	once	CAWSLSRTSGTTVGEQYF	TGTGCCTGGAGCCTATCAAGGACTAGCGGGACGACCGTTGGGGAGCAGTACTTC
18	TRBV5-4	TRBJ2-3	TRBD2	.	CASSTGTSGAFSTDTQYF	TGTGCCAGCAGCACCGGGACTAGCGGGGCCTTTAGCACAGATACGCAGTATTTT
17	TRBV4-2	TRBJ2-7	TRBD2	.	CASSQDGASGLTYEQYF	TGTGCCAGCAGCCAAGATGGGGCTAGCGGCCTAACCTACGAGCAGTACTTC
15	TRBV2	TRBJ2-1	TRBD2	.	CASSVSLAGVSEQFF	TGTGCCAGCAGTGTTAGCCTAGCGGGAGTCTCGGAGCAGTTCTTC
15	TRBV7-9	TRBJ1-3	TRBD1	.	CASGPRQGPGYTIYF	TGTGCCAGCGGCCCTCGACAGGGCCCGGGATACACCATATATTTT
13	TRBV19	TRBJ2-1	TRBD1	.	CASVDRGRDEQFF	TGTGCCAGCGTAGACAGGGGGCGCGATGAGCAGTTCTTC
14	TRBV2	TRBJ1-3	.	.	CASNTRGSGNTIYF	TGTGCCAGCAACACTCGGGGGTCTGGAAACACCATATATTTT
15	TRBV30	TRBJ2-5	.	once	CAWSAGGLLGETQYF	TGTGCCTGGAGTGCGGGGGGCCTCCTGGGGGAGACCCAGTACTTC
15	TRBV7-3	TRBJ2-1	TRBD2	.	CASSRASGSGNEQFF	TGTGCCAGCAGCCGAGCTAGCGGGAGTGGCAATGAGCAGTTCTTC